These 25 T cell receptor beta chains originate from one sample sequenced in a study of T cells expressing NK-cell markers. TCRdb reprocessed the 5' RACE reads and reports one entry per CDR3 protein, with no DNA. This repertoire includes 450,000 to 600,000 distinct CDR3 sequences. Input material: blood T cells: a sorted CD56 or NKG2C T cell subset, CD4+ or CD8+ T cells, or bulk PBMC T cells (not recorded which). The receptors were sampled from a man younger than 30 in good health.

This sequence joins TRBV29-1 and TRBJ2-3; there is no DNA to check the TCRdb D call of TRBD1. The CDR3 contains 14 residues. In germline, CDR1 is SQVTM, CDR2 ANQGSEA. The CDR3 is CSVEDNRGADTQYF.

The chain is built from TRBV12-3 or TRBV12-4 and TRBJ2-1. CDR3 length equals 13 residues. CDR3 loop: CASSLGRNNEQFF.

The chain joins TRBV6-2 or TRBV6-3 to TRBJ2-5; no DNA is available, so the TRBD1 call from TCRdb remains unchecked. The CDR3 has 14 residues. From germline, CDR1 is MNHEY and CDR2 SVGEGT. The CDR3 here is CASTPTPLGETQYF.

This chain uses TRBV7-9 with TRBJ2-7; TCRdb returns TRBD2, unconfirmable since there is no DNA. The germline V gene encodes CDR1 SEHNR and CDR2 FQNEAQ (reference sequence). This CDR3 has 17 residues. This CDR3 is CASSFSAGGSRSYEQYF.

The CDR3 sequence is CASSQVALAGGPENIQYF. This chain links TRBV14 with TRBJ2-4; TCRdb gives TRBD2 as the D gene, but with no DNA this cannot be confirmed. In germline, CDR1 is SGHDN, CDR2 FVKESK. The CDR3 has 18 amino acids.

The chain has TRBV12-3 or TRBV12-4 and TRBJ1-5; the D call of TRBD1 rests on TCRdb alone, since no DNA is present to check it. The CDR3 is 18 residues long. The CDR3 region is CASSLEAGLGSSNQPQHF.

The rearrangement links TRBV19 to TRBJ2-7; no DNA is available, so the TRBD1 call from TCRdb remains unchecked. Germline loops: CDR1 LNHDA, CDR2 SQIVND (reference sequence). This CDR3 comprises 15 residues. The CDR3 here is CASSIDGASSYEQYF.

This sequence joins TRBV12-2 and TRBJ2-3; TCRdb lists TRBD1, though no DNA is available to test this call. TRBV12-2 is tagged as a pseudogene. This CDR3 is built from 14 residues. The CDR3 spells CASRLADRGFKQYF.

The chain is built from TRBV5-1 and TRBJ2-1; checking the TCRdb D call of TRBD2 is not possible without DNA. CDR1 SGHRS and CDR2 YFSETQ come from the germline V gene. The CDR3 has 14 residues. CDR3 sequence reads: CASRWLAGSYEQFF.

The chain couples TRBV4-1 to TRBJ2-1; no DNA is available, so the TRBD2 call from TCRdb remains unchecked. CDR1 and CDR2 (germline): MGHRA, YSYEKL. The CDR3 length is 14 residues. CDR3 sequence reads: CASSQEGGGDGQFF.

The chain employs TRBV3-1 and TRBJ2-1. The CDR3 is 12 residues long. Germline lookup yields CDR1 LGHDT and CDR2 YNNKEL (reference sequence). This CDR3 is CASSQFKYEQFF.

The gene calls are TRBV11-3 and TRBJ1-5; TCRdb returns TRBD1, unconfirmable since there is no DNA. The CDR3 is 16 amino acids. CDR1 is SGHNT and CDR2 is YENEEA in the germline V gene. The CDR3 loop reads CASSCNGQGRNQPQHF.

The rearrangement joins TRBV12-3 or TRBV12-4 to TRBJ2-1; without DNA, the TCRdb call of TRBD2 cannot be checked. This CDR3 region has 13 residues. This chain's CDR3 is CASSGDLVARKFF.

The chain uses TRBV6-2 or TRBV6-3 and TRBJ2-7; TCRdb's D call of TRBD1 is untestable without DNA. The CDR3 covers 15 residues. Germline V gene data show CDR1 as MNHEY and CDR2 as SVGEGT. This CDR3 reads CASIRRGRGAYEQYF.

V gene TRBV19 combines with J gene TRBJ2-4; TCRdb selects TRBD1, and the lack of DNA leaves this call unchecked. The CDR3 consists of 15 residues. Germline V lookup: CDR1 LNHDA, CDR2 SQIVND (reference sequence). The CDR3 loop reads CASSPGLVAKNIQYF.

The chain recombines TRBV29-1 with TRBJ2-1; TCRdb gives TRBD1 as the D gene, but with no DNA this cannot be confirmed. Per the germline V gene, CDR1 is SQVTM and CDR2 is ANQGSEA. This CDR3 region has 13 residues. CDR3 loop: CSVGGAVYNEQFF.

This chain joins TRBV7-2 and TRBJ2-1; TCRdb's assignment of TRBD1 cannot be checked, as there is no DNA. Germline assignment: CDR1 SGHTA and CDR2 FQGNSA. The CDR3 runs to 21 residues. The CDR3 reads CASSATQGHSLGFPLYNEQFF.

The chain's CDR3 is CASSLAHSYEQYF. V is TRBV28 and J is TRBJ2-7. The CDR3 loop spans 13 amino acids. Germline assignment: CDR1 MDHEN and CDR2 SYDVKM.

The CDR3 region is CATSREGTSGYNEQFF. V usage is TRBV15 and J usage is TRBJ2-1; TCRdb designates TRBD2, a call that cannot be tested without DNA. This CDR3 has 16 amino acids. Germline V gene sequence: CDR1 LNHNV, CDR2 YYDKDF (reference sequence).

This chain uses TRBV14 with TRBJ2-7; with no DNA, the TCRdb D assignment of TRBD2 cannot be verified. This CDR3 spans 16 amino acids. Germline lookup yields CDR1 SGHDN and CDR2 FVKESK. CDR3 sequence reads: CASSQEVPGRVYEQYF.

The V and J genes are TRBV7-9 and TRBJ2-3; the TCRdb call, TRBD1, lacks DNA for checking. This CDR3 region has 16 residues. Germline lookup yields CDR1 SEHNR and CDR2 FQNEAQ (reference sequence). CDR3 amino acids: CASSLEVRGGTDTQYF.

The rearrangement uses TRBV20-1 and TRBJ2-1; the TRBD2 assignment by TCRdb is unverifiable without DNA. Germline lookup yields CDR1 DFQATT and CDR2 SNEGSKA (reference sequence). This CDR3 spans 16 amino acids. CDR3 loop: CSARGHLAGASLEQFF.

The chain links TRBV20-1 to TRBJ1-5. The CDR3 has 11 residues. CDR1 and CDR2 (germline): DFQATT, SNEGSKA (reference sequence). CDR3 sequence reads: CSARDHGSQHF.

The chain uses TRBV7-2 and TRBJ1-2. The germline CDR1 and CDR2 sequences are SGHTA and FQGNSA. The CDR3 sequence is 11 residues long. The CDR3 reads CASSQYYGYTF.

The chain links TRBV20-1 to TRBJ2-3; TCRdb designates TRBD2, a call that cannot be tested without DNA. This CDR3 is built from 11 residues. CDR1 DFQATT and CDR2 SNEGSKA come from the germline V gene (reference sequence). The CDR3 sequence is CSAGGGFQQYF.